This is a list of T cell receptor beta chains from one sample in a study of cytomegalovirus exposure and HLA in healthy donors. Method: immunoSEQ multiplex PCR; TCRdb's copy keeps in-frame clones and lacks some. The data hold around 120,000 clones, with about four fifths observed a single time. The specimen sequenced was PBMCs. The receptors originated from a female donor in good health and CMV-seropositive. Both conserved end residues are part of each CDR3.

>TRBV14|TRBJ2-6
CASSQDRGTSGANVLTF
>TRBV9|TRBJ2-3
CASSVGEGSDTDTQYF
>TRBV18|TRBJ2-7
CASSPPNSQDEQYF
>TRBV4-2|TRBJ1-3
CASSQVGTGGVNSGNTIYF
>TRBV15|TRBJ2-3
CATSRDSAHTDTQYF
>TRBV2|TRBJ1-5
CASSDRSGQPQHF
>TRBV7-2|TRBJ2-1
CASSLDRYNEQFF
>TRBV11-2|TRBJ2-5
CASSPQGLQETQYF
>TRBV30|TRBJ1-6
CAWSLGSPLHF
>TRBV4-2|TRBJ1-1
CASSQDHQGANTEAFF
>TRBV2|TRBJ2-7
CASSGDRVREQYF